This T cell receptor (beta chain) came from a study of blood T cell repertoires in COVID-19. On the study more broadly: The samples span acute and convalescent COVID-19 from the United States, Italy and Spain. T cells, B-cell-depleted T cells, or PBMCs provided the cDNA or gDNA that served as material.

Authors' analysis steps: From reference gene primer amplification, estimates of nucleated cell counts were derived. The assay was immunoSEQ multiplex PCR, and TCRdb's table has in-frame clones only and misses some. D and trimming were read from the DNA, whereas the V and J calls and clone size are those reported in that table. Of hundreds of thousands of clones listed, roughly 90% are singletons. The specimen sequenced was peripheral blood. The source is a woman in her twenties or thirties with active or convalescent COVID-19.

The CDR3: CASRSGLARGEQFF. The CDR3 DNA reads TGTGCCAGCAGATCCGGACTAGCGAGGGGTGAGCAGTTCTTC. The chain joins TRBV6-5 to TRBJ2-1; 9 bases align to TRBD2. The CDR3 loop spans 14 amino acids. Per the germline V gene, CDR1 is MNHEY and CDR2 is SVGAGI. Trimming cost V 6 bases and J 9 bases; bases outside gene matches: 9.